A selection of T cell receptor beta chains follows, all from one sample in a study of tumor-infiltrating lymphocytes in primary liver carcinoma. TCRdb independently ran MiXCR on the multiplex PCR reads; one entry per CDR3 protein. Of 65,000 to 90,000 distinct CDR3 sequences listed, over 60% are singletons. Source material: liver tumor tissue from sampling region 1. The receptors come from a man in his forties or fifties with primary liver carcinoma and hepatitis B virus infection. CDR3s include the opening cysteine and the closing phenylalanine or tryptophan. The D gene is left open where the match is weak. Clone size appears in some rows only: once, few, many, or a class for an expanded clone.

D	V	size	J	CDR3	DNA
TRBD2	TRBV11-2	NA	TRBJ2-5	CASSLDMGLAGQETRYF	TGTGCTAGCAGCTTAGATATGGGACTAGCGGGACAAGAGACCCGGTATTTC
NA	TRBV7-9	NA	TRBJ2-5	CTSSLVATGAETQYF	NA
TRBD1	TRBV29-1	NA	TRBJ2-2	CRAVGTGAPGELFF	TGCAGAGCTGTTGGAACAGGGGCTCCCGGGGAGCTGTTTTTT
NA	TRBV6-6	NA	TRBJ1-5	CASSYSTGGLLYADTQHF	TGTGCCAGCAGTTACTCGACAGGAGGCCTATTATACGCAGATACGCAGCATTTT
NA	TRBV29-1	NA	TRBJ2-5	CSVGVRTAETQCF	TGCAGCGTTGGTGTGAGGACCGCTGAGACCCAGTGCTTC
NA	TRBV28	many	TRBJ2-7	CAICSPYEQYF	TGTGCCATCTGTTCACCCTACGAGCAGTACTTC
NA	TRBV7-8	NA	TRBJ1-5	CASNLNRDLPQHF	TGTGCCAGCAACTTAAATCGTGATCTGCCCCAGCATTTT
NA	TRBV5-6	many	TRBJ1-4	CASSLKAPGEKLFF	TGTGCCAGCAGCTTGAAGGCCCCGGGGGAAAAACTGTTTTTT
TRBD2	TRBV5-1	many	TRBJ2-3	CASSLASGSTDTQYF	TGCGCCAGCAGCTTGGCTAGCGGGAGCACAGATACGCAGTATTTT
NA	TRBV29-1	many	TRBJ1-3	CSAANPGNTIYF	TGCAGCGCTGCGAACCCTGGAAACACCATATATTTT
NA	TRBV6-2/TRBV6-3	NA	TRBJ2-7	CTSSYPEQPYEQYF	TGTACCAGCAGTTATCCGGAACAGCCCTACGAGCAGTACTTC
NA	TRBV29-1	NA	TRBJ1-2	CSVEVQAEVSYVYTF	TGCAGCGTTGAGGTCCAAGCGGAAGTTAGCTATGTCTACACCTTC
NA	TRBV6-5	many	TRBJ1-2	CASSKDKRYGYTF	TGTGCCAGCAGTAAAGACAAGCGTTATGGCTACACCTTC
TRBD2	TRBV11-2	NA	TRBJ2-7	CASQGLAGSPFYEQYF	TGTGCCAGCCAGGGACTAGCGGGTTCCCCTTTCTACGAGCAGTACTTC
NA	TRBV10-1	NA	TRBJ1-1	CASSDGEGDVFF	TGCGCCAGCAGTGATGGAGAGGGAGATGTTTTCTTT
NA	TRBV4-1	NA	TRBJ1-6	CASNQDGTGQNSPLHF	TGCGCCAGCAACCAAGATGGTACCGGACAGAATTCACCCCTTCACTTT
TRBD2	TRBV20-1	NA	TRBJ2-7	CSATPSSGSIYEQYF	TGCAGTGCTACCCCCTCTAGCGGGAGTATCTACGAGCAGTACTTC
TRBD1	TRBV12-3/TRBV12-4	once	TRBJ1-2	CTSSLLQGAHVYAF	TGCACCAGCAGTTTATTGCAGGGGGCGCACGTCTACGCCTTC
NA	TRBV7-9	many	TRBJ2-2	CASSPLDGDTRTGELFF	TGTGCCAGCAGCCCCTTGGACGGGGATACTAGGACCGGGGAGCTGTTTTTT
TRBD2	TRBV30	NA	TRBJ2-5	CAGSQRASGKETQYF	TGTGCCGGGAGTCAAAGGGCTAGCGGGAAAGAGACCCAGTACTTC
TRBD2	TRBV5-4	NA	TRBJ2-2	CASSSGLGERIGELSF	TGTGCCAGCAGCTCTGGACTAGGTGAGAGGATCGGGGAGCTGTCTTTT
TRBD2	TRBV12-3/TRBV12-4	NA	TRBJ2-1	CASTLMIAGGPANGQFF	TGTGCCAGCACTTTAATGATAGCGGGAGGGCCCGCCAATGGGCAGTTCTTC
NA	TRBV11-1	medium-sized	TRBJ2-2	CASSSNTGELFF	TGTGCCAGCAGCTCGAACACCGGGGAGCTGTTTTTT
NA	TRBV6-5	NA	TRBJ2-2	CASSYALDRIGELFF	TGTGCCAGCAGTTACGCATTGGACCGCATCGGGGAGCTATTTTTT
NA	TRBV5-5	NA	TRBJ2-3	CASSLGLASGAIDTQYF	TGTGCCAGCAGCTTGGGGTTAGCTAGTGGGGCCATAGATACGCAGTATTTT
NA	TRBV6-6	NA	TRBJ2-7	CASRQTSNSYEQYF	TGTGCCAGCAGGCAAACGTCTAATTCCTACGAGCAGTACTTC
TRBD1	TRBV6-6	NA	TRBJ2-7	CASSYEAGGIERYF	TGTGCCAGCAGTTACGAGGCAGGGGGTATCGAGCGGTACTTC
NA	TRBV11-2	NA	TRBJ1-1	CTSSPLPDTMNTETFF	TGTACCAGCAGCCCTTTACCGGACACCATGAACACTGAAACTTTCTTT
TRBD1	TRBV30	NA	TRBJ2-7	CAWSLDRVFYKQYF	TGTGCCTGGAGTTTGGACAGGGTCTTTTACAAGCAGTACTTC
TRBD2	TRBV5-4	NA	TRBJ2-1	CTSSWGGTSVNKQFF	TGTACCAGCAGCTGGGGGGGGACTAGCGTCAATAAGCAGTTCTTC
NA	TRBV5-4	NA	TRBJ2-7	CASISSPDMFGEQYF	TGTGCCAGCATCTCGTCGCCGGACATGTTCGGCGAGCAGTACTTC
TRBD2	TRBV18	NA	TRBJ2-3	CASSNGPAGDADTQCF	TGTGCCAGCTCTAATGGTCCAGCGGGAGACGCAGATACGCAGTGTTTT
NA	TRBV11-2	many	TRBJ1-5	CASSLVGVTGSNQPQHF	TGTGCCAGCAGCTTAGTAGGGGTAACAGGGAGCAATCAGCCCCAGCATTTT
NA	TRBV11-2	NA	TRBJ1-1	CASNLRENIEAFF	TGTGCCAGTAACTTACGCGAAAACATCGAAGCTTTCTTT
NA	TRBV12-3/TRBV12-4	NA	TRBJ2-1	CASNYGRADYNEQFF	TGTGCCAGCAATTATGGCAGGGCGGACTACAATGAGCAGTTCTTC
NA	TRBV29-1	NA	TRBJ2-1	CSVTPGINGRTRVPFF	TGCAGCGTCACCCCCGGGATTAACGGGAGAACACGAGTCCCGTTCTTC
NA	TRBV11-1	NA	TRBJ2-5	CASSPPPEVRKDFQEVQYF	TGCGCCAGCAGCCCGCCCCCGGAGGTCAGGAAGGACTTCCAAGAGGTCCAGTACTTC
NA	TRBV5-1	many	TRBJ1-2	CASSLDSNYGYTF	TGCGCCAGCAGCCTCGACAGTAACTATGGCTACACCTTC
NA	TRBV19	NA	TRBJ1-1	CASSAQLVTEAFF	TGTGCCAGTTCGGCACAACTAGTTACTGAAGCTTTCTTT
NA	TRBV29-1	NA	TRBJ2-5	CSVDRLQETQYF	TGCAGCGTTGACAGACTCCAAGAGACCCAATACTTC
TRBD1	TRBV7-8	NA	TRBJ2-6	CASSRRTGPQLGTGANVMTF	TGTGCCAGCAGCCGCCGGACAGGGCCTCAACTCGGGACTGGGGCCAACGTCATGACTTTC
NA	TRBV6-5	NA	TRBJ2-1	CASRSRQGTLQLNELFF	TGTGCCAGCAGGTCCAGGCAGGGGACCCTTCAGTTAAATGAGCTGTTCTTC
NA	TRBV11-2	NA	TRBJ2-3	CASSPDSLSDTQYF	TGTGCGAGCAGCCCGGACTCCCTGTCAGATACGCAGTATTTT
NA	TRBV20-1	many	TRBJ2-1	CSASGLVDSEQFF	TGCAGTGCTAGTGGGCTGGTGGATAGTGAGCAGTTCTTC
TRBD1	TRBV6-6	once	TRBJ2-2	CASRAGTETGELFF	TGTGCCAGCAGGGCCGGGACAGAGACCGGGGAGCTGTTTTTC
NA	TRBV4-1	NA	TRBJ2-2	CASSQNSNTGELLF	TGCGCCAGCAGCCAAAACTCGAACACCGGGGAGCTGTTATTC
NA	TRBV6-1	NA	TRBJ2-3	CASSVTESGADTQYF	TGTGCCAGCAGTGTCACAGAGTCCGGCGCAGATACGCAGTATTTT
NA	TRBV12-3/TRBV12-4	NA	TRBJ2-7	CASSLRTWGEPEQYF	TGTGCCAGCAGCTTAAGAACATGGGGCGAGCCCGAGCAATACTTC